This record looks at one T cell receptor (beta chain) sequence and its context. The data were taken from a study of blood T cell repertoires in COVID-19. Study-level information: Acute and convalescent COVID-19 specimens originated in the United States, Italy and Spain. T cells, B-cell-depleted T cells, or PBMCs supplied cDNA or gDNA.

TCRdb keeps only in-frame clones here, not all; method: immunoSEQ multiplex PCR. The repertoire has tens of thousands of clones, 78% of them found once; the top ten carry 6.3%. Germline CDR1 and CDR2: SEHNR and FQNEAQ (reference sequence). V trimming: 8 bases; J trimming: 0 bases; junction bases outside the gene matches: 8. The CDR3 consists of 16 residues. The Seattle patients, enrolled during active infection, were followed longitudinally. This receptor was identified in a man in his 70s with COVID-19, enrolled during active disease. The chain recombines TRBV7-9 with TRBJ2-2, with TRBD1 matching over 8 bases. Sequences were obtained from peripheral blood. In nucleotides, the CDR3 is TGTGCCAGCTTTGTGGGACAGGCGTCGAACACCGGGGAGCTGTTTTTT. It yields the protein CASFVGQASNTGELFF.